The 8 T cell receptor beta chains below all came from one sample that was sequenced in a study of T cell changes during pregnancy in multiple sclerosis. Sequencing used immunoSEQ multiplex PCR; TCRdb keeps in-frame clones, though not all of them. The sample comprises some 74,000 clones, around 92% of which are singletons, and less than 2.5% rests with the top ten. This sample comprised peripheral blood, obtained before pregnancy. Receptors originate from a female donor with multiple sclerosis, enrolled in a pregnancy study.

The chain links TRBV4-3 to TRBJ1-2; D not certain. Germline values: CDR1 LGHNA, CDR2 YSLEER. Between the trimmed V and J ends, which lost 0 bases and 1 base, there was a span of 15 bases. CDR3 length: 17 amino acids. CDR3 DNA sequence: TGCGCCAGCAGCCAAGATTTTGGGTCCCTAGTTAACTATGGCTACACCTTC. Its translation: CASSQDFGSLVNYGYTF.

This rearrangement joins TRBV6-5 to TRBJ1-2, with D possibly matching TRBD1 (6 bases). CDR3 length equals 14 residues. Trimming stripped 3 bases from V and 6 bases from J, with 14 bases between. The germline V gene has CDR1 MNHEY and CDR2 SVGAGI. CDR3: CASSYSGGGNGYTF. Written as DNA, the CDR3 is TGTGCCAGCAGTTATTCGGGGGGCGGAAATGGCTACACCTTC.

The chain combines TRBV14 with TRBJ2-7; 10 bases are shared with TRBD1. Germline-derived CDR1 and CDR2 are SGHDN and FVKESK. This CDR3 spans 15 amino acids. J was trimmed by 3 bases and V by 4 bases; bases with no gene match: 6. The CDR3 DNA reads TGTGCCAGCAGCCGACCGGGACAGGGGATCTACGAGCAGTACTTC. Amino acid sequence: CASSRPGQGIYEQYF. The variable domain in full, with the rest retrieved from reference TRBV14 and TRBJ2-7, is EAGVTQFPSHSVIEKGQTVTLRCDPISGHDNLYWYRRVMGKEIKFLLHFVKESKQDESGMPNNRFLAERTGGTYSTLKVQPAELEDSGVYFCASSRPGQGIYEQYFGPGTRLTVT.

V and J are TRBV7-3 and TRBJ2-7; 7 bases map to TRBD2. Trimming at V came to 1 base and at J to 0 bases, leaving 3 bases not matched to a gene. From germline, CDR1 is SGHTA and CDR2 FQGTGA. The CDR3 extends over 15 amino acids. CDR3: CASSLRRDYSYEQYF. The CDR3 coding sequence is TGTGCCAGCAGCTTAAGAAGGGACTACTCCTACGAGCAGTACTTC.

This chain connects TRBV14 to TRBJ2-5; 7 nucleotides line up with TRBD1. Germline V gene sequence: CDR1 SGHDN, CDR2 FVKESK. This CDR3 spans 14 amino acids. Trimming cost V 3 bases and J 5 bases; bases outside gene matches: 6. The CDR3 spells CASSHPTGMETQYF. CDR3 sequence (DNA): TGTGCCAGCAGCCATCCGACAGGGATGGAGACCCAGTACTTC.

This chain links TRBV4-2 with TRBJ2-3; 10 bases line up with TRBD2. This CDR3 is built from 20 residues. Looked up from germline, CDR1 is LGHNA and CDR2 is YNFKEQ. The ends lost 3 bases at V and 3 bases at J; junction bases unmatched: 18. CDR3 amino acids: CASSQNSGTSAPAGTDTQYF. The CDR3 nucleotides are TGTGCCAGCAGCCAGAACTCCGGGACTAGCGCCCCGGCGGGTACAGATACGCAGTATTTT.

CDR3 sequence: CASSFVLGVEQFF. CDR3 nucleotide sequence: TGTGCCAGCAGTTTCGTGTTGGGAGTTGAGCAGTTCTTC. The chain is built from TRBV28 and TRBJ2-1; tentative D call: TRBD2 (5 bases). Germline lookup yields CDR1 MDHEN and CDR2 SYDVKM. CDR3 size: 13 residues. V lost 3 bases, J lost 9 bases, and 12 bases lay in between.

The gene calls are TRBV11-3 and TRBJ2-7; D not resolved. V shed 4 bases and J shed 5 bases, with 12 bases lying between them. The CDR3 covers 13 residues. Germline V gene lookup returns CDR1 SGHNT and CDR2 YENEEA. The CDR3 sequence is CASSSGVGDEQYF. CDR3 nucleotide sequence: TGTGCCAGCAGCTCCGGAGTAGGTGACGAGCAGTACTTC.